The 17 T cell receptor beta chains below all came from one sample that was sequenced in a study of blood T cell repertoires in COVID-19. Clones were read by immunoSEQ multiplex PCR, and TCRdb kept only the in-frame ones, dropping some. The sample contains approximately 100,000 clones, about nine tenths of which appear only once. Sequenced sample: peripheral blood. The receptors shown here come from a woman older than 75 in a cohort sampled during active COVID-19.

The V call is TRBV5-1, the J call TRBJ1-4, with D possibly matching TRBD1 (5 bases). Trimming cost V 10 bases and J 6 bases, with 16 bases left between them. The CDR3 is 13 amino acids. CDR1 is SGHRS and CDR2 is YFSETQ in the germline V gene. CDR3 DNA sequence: TGCGCCCCGGGGGGAAGGGGAGATGAAAAACTGTTTTTT. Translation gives CAPGGRGDEKLFF.

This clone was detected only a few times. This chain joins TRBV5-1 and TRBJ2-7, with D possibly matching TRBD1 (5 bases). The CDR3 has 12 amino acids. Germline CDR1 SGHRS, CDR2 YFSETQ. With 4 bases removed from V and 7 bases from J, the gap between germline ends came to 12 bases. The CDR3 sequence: CASSIQDREQYF. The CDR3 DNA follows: TGCGCCAGCAGCATACAAGACAGAGAGCAGTACTTC. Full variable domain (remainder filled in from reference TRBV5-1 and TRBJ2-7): KAGVTQTPRYLIKTRGQQVTLSCSPISGHRSVSWYQQTPGQGLQFLFEYFSETQRNKGNFPGRFSGRQFSNSRSEMNVSTLELGDSALYLCASSIQDREQYFGPGTRLTVT.

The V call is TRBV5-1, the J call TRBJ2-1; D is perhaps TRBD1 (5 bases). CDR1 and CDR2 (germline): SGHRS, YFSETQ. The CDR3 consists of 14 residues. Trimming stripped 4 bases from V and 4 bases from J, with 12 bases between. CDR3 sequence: CASSPEPGYNEQFF. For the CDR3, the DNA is TGCGCCAGCAGCCCCGAGCCAGGGTACAATGAGCAGTTCTTC. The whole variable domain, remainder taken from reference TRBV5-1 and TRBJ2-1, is KAGVTQTPRYLIKTRGQQVTLSCSPISGHRSVSWYQQTPGQGLQFLFEYFSETQRNKGNFPGRFSGRQFSNSRSEMNVSTLELGDSALYLCASSPEPGYNEQFFGPGTRLTVL.

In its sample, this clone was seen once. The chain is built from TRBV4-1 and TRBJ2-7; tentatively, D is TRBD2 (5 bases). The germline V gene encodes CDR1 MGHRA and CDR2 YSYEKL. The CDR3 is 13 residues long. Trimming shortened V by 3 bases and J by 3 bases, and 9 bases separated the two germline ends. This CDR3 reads CASSQPGSYEQYF. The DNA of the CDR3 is TGCGCCAGCAGCCAGCCGGGGAGCTACGAGCAGTACTTC.

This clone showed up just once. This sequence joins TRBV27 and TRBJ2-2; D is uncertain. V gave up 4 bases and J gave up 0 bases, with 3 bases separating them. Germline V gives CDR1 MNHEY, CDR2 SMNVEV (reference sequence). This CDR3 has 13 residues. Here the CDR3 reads CASSSANTGELFF. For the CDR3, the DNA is TGTGCCAGCAGTTCAGCGAACACCGGGGAGCTGTTTTTT.

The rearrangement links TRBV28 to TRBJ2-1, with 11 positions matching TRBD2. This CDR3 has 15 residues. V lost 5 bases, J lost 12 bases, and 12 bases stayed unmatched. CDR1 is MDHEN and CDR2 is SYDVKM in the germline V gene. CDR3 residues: CASSQLAGEVRGQFF. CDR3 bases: TGTGCCAGCAGTCAACTAGCGGGAGAGGTTAGGGGGCAGTTCTTC. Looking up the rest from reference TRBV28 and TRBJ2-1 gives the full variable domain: DVKVTQSSRYLVKRTGEKVFLECVQDMDHENMFWYRQDPGLGLRLIYFSYDVKMKEKGDIPEGYSVSREKKERFSLILESASTNQTSMYLCASSQLAGEVRGQFFGPGTRLTVL.

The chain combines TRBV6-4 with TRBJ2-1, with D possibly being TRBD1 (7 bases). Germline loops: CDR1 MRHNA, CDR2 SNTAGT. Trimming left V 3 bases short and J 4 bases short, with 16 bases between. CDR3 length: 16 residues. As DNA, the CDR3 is TGTGCCAGCAGTGAACGGCCAGGGGGGCTATACAATGAGCAGTTCTTC. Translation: CASSERPGGLYNEQFF.

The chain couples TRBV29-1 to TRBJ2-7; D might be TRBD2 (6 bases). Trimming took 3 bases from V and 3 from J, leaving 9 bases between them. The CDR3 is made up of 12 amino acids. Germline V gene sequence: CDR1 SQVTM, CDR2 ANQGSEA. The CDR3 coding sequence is TGCAGCGTTGATTCCGGGGGCTACGAGCAGTACTTC. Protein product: CSVDSGGYEQYF.

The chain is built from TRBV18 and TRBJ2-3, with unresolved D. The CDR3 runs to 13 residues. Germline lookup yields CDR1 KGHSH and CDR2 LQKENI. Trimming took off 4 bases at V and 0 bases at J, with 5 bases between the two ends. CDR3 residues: CASSRASTDTQYF. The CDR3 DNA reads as TGTGCCAGCTCACGGGCGAGCACAGATACGCAGTATTTT.

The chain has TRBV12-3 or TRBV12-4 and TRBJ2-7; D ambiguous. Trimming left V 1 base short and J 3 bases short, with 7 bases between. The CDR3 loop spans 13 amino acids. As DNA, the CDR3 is TGTGCCAGCAGTTTAGGTGGGCTCTACGAGCAGTACTTC. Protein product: CASSLGGLYEQYF.

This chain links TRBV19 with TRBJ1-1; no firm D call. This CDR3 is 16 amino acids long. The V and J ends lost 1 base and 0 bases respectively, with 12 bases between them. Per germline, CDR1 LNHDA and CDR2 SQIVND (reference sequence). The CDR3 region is CASSIVRQPMNTEAFF. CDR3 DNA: TGTGCCAGTAGTATAGTGAGGCAGCCCATGAACACTGAAGCTTTCTTT.

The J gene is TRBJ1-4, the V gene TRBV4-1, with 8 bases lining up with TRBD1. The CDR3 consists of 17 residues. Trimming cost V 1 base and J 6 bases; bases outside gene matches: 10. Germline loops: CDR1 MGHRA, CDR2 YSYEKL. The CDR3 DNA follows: TGCGCCAGCAGCCAAGTTTTTGGGGGACAGGAGCATGAAAAACTGTTTTTT. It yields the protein CASSQVFGGQEHEKLFF.

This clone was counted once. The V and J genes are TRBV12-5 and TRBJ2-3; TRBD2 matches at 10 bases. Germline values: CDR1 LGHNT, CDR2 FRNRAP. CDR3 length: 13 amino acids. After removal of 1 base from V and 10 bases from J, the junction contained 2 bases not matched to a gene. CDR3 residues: CASGLERGGAQYF. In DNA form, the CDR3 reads TGTGCTAGTGGTTTGGAGCGGGGGGGAGCGCAGTATTTT. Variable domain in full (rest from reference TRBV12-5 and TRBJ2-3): DARVTQTPRHKVTEMGQEVTMRCQPILGHNTVFWYRQTMMQGLELLAYFRNRAPLDDSGMPKDRFSAEMPDATLATLKIQPSEPRDSAVYFCASGLERGGAQYFGPGTRLTVL.

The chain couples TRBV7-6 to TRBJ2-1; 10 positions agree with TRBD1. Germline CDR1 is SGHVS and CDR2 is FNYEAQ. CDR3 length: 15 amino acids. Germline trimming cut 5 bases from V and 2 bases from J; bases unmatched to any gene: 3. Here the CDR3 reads CASSRDRGTYNEQFF. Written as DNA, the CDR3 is TGTGCCAGCAGCCGGGACAGGGGAACCTACAATGAGCAGTTCTTC. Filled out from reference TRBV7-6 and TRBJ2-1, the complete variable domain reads GAGVSQSPRYKVTKRGQDVALRCDPISGHVSLYWYRQALGQGPEFLTYFNYEAQQDKSGLPNDRFSAERPEGSISTLTIQRTEQRDSAMYRCASSRDRGTYNEQFFGPGTRLTVL.

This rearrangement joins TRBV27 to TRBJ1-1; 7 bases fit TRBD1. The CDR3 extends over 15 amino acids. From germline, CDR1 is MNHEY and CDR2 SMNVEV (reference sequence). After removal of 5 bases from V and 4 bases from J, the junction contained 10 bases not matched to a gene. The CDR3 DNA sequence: TGTGCCAGCAGTCTCGCCGCCCAGGGGGGCACTGAAGCTTTCTTT. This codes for CASSLAAQGGTEAFF.

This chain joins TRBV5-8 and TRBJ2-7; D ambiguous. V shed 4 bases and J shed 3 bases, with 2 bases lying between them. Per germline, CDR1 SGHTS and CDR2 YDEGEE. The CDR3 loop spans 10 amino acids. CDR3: CASSRYEQYF. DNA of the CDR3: TGTGCCAGCAGCCGCTACGAGCAGTACTTC.

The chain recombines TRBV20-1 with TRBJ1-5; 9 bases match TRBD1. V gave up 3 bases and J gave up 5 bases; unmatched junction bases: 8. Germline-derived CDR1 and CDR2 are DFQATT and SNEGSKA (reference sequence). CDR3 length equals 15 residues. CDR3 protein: CSASRGQGIDQPQHF. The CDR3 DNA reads TGCAGTGCTAGTCGTGGACAGGGGATAGATCAGCCCCAGCATTTT.